Sequencing of this T cell receptor beta chain was carried out in a study of control samples from healthy donors and cancer patients. Produced via immunoSEQ multiplex PCR; TCRdb's table is partial and in-frame only. In the table there are over 150,000 clones, roughly 94% of which are singletons. CDR3 size: 15 residues. V lost 3 bases, J lost 3 bases, and 12 bases lay in between. Per germline, CDR1 MNHEY and CDR2 SMNVEV (reference sequence). The chain employs TRBV27 and TRBJ1-5; tentative D call: TRBD1 (6 bases). Material for sequencing was blood. This TCR derives from a man aged 40-50 years in good health. CDR3 nucleotide sequence: TGTGCCAGCAGTTTGGGGCAGGGGAACAATCAGCCCCAGCATTTT. Translating it yields CASSLGQGNNQPQHF.